A single T cell receptor beta chain is shown here with its context. The data derive from a study of blood T cell repertoires in COVID-19. TCRdb's table, derived via immunoSEQ multiplex PCR, lists solely in-frame clones and lacks some. The profile shows fewer than 400,000 clones, roughly 86% of them singletons. The length of the CDR3 is 13 residues. Germline V gene sequence: CDR1 SGHVS, CDR2 FNYEAQ. V was clipped by 5 bases and J by 7 bases, with 14 bases between them. The clonotype comes from a woman aged 25 to 39 who had recovered from COVID-19. Material: PBMCs or T cells enriched from blood (not recorded which). V and J are TRBV7-6 and TRBJ1-2; D may be TRBD1 (6 bases). CDR3 coding DNA: TGTGCCAGCAGCCTACTAGGGGGGGCTGGCTACACCTTC. Translated: CASSLLGGAGYTF.